The T cell receptor beta chain described here comes from a study of PD-1 blockade in classical Hodgkin lymphoma. The CDR3 is made up of 17 amino acids. The junction had 11 bases not matched to a gene; V was cut back by 7 bases and J by 2 bases. In germline, CDR1 is WSHSY, CDR2 SAAADI. Clones were read by immunoSEQ multiplex PCR, and TCRdb kept only the in-frame ones, dropping some. The table shows around 100,000 clones, with just over 90% occurring only once. As to time point: cycle 4 day 1 (C4D1), after 5 to 7 weeks of nivolumab. Each and every patient relapsed after autologous stem cell transplantation, and patients got differing brentuximab vedotin exposure.

The sample in question was peripheral blood mononuclear cells (PBMCs), obtained before the fourth cycle of nivolumab. The chain is built from TRBV10-2 and TRBJ2-3, with 11 bases that match TRBD2. This TCR was sampled from a human donor with classical Hodgkin lymphoma. The CDR3 region is CASTSQLAGGHTDTQYF. The CDR3 DNA is TGCGCCAGCACAAGCCAGCTAGCGGGGGGACACACAGATACGCAGTATTTT.